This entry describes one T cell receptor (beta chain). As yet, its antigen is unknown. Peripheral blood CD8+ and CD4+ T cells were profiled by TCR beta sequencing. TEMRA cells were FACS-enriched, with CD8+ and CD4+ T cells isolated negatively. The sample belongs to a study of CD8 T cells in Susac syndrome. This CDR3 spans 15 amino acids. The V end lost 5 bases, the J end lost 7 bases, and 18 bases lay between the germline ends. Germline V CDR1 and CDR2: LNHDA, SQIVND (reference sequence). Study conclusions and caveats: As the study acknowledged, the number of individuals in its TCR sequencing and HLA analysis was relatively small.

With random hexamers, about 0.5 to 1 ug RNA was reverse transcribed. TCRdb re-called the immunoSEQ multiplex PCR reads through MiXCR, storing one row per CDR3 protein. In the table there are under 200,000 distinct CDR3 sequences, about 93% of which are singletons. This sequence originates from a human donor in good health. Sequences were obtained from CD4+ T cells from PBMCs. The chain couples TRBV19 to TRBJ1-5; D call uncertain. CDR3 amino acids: CASSPRESGPQPQHF. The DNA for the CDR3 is TGTGCCAGTAGTCCTAGGGAGTCAGGACCCCAGCCCCAGCATTTT.